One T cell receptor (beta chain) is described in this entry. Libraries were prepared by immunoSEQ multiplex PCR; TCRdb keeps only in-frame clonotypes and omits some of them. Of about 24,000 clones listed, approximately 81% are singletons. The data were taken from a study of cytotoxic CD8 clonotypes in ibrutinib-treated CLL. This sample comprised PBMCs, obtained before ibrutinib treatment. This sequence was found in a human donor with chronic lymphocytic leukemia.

Here the CDR3 DNA reads TGTGCCAGCAGCGTTCCGGGACAGGAGGCGTCTGGTCCTGAACAAGAGACCCAGTACTTC. This codes for CASSVPGQEASGPEQETQYF. V and J are TRBV7-8 and TRBJ2-5; 8 bases are shared with TRBD1. The CDR3 is 20 residues long. V was clipped by 5 bases and J by 2 bases; unmatched bases: 22. Looked up from germline, CDR1 is SGHVS and CDR2 is FQNEAQ.